The present T cell receptor beta chain was sequenced within a study of T cell clonotyping in hematopoietic cell transplantation. Profiled with immunoSEQ multiplex PCR; TCRdb holds only in-frame clones, not every one. The table records tens of thousands of clones, around 95% of them present only once. The CDR3 loop spans 12 amino acids. Trimming left V 0 bases short and J 7 bases short, with 7 bases between. Germline V gene sequence: CDR1 GTSNPN, CDR2 SVGIG (reference sequence). The chain employs TRBV30 and TRBJ2-4; D not certain. The specimen sequenced was peripheral blood mononuclear cells. The sequence came from a man aged 30 to 39 in good health. Some clones in this sample may be carry-over from other donors' samples. The CDR3 is CAWSVPRNIQYF. CDR3 bases: TGTGCCTGGAGTGTACCCCGGAACATTCAGTACTTC.